This section outlines one TCR beta chain sequence together with its context. No antigen is known for it. Germline loops: CDR1 SGHTA, CDR2 FQGNSA. V lost 7 bases and J lost 0, with 9 bases in between. The CDR3 runs to 13 residues. Each donor provided at least one pre-ART PBMC sample and at least two post-ART PBMC samples. The data are from a study of long-term antiretroviral therapy in people with HIV. Study-wide findings and caveats: Controls showed broader CDR3 length ranges than did the HIV repertoires.

Sequencing relied on immunoSEQ assay v3.0, run at survey level. Only in-frame clones appear in the TCRdb table, and some are missing; sequencing was by immunoSEQ multiplex PCR. The sample carries 25,000 to 35,000 clones, approximately 90% recorded once. The sequencing used unsorted PBMCs, collected 5.2 years after starting antiretroviral therapy. The origin of this receptor is a woman between 35 and 50 years old with HIV. J is TRBJ1-1 and V is TRBV7-2, with D possibly matching TRBD1 (6 bases). In DNA, the CDR3 is TGTGCCAGCAACGGACAGTTGAACACTGAAGCTTTCTTT. This gives the protein CASNGQLNTEAFF.